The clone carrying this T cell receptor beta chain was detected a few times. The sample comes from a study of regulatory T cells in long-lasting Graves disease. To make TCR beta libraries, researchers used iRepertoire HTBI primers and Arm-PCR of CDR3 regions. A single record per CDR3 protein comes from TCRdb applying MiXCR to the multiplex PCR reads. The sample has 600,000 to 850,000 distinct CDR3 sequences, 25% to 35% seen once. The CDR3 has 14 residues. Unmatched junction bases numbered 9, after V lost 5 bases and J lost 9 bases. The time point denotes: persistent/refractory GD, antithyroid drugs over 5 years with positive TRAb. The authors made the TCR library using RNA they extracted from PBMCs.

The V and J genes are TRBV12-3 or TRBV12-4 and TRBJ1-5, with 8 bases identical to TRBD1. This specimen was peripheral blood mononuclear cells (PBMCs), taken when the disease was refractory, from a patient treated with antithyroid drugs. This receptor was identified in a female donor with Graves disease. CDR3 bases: TGTGCCAGCAGTCCGGACAGGGTCAAGCTGCCCCAGCATTTT. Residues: CASSPDRVKLPQHF.